These 2 T cell receptor beta chains came from one sample sequenced in a study of T cells in Graves' hyperthyroidism and ophthalmopathy. Researchers took RNA transcripts and amplified the TCR beta CDR3 regions from them. The TCR CDR3 was amplified in a first-round RT-PCR using the HTBI primer set. TCRdb reanalysed the multiplex PCR reads using MiXCR and keeps one entry per CDR3 protein. The repertoire holds about 600,000 distinct CDR3 sequences, with approximately 15% as singletons. Sample: blood. These receptors all stem from a woman in her 40s with Graves' ophthalmopathy.

This clonotype was recorded a few times. V usage is TRBV18 and J usage is TRBJ2-1; possible D gene TRBD2, 5 bases. V was cut by 3 bases and J by 7 bases, with 22 bases left in between. Per germline, CDR1 KGHSH and CDR2 LQKENI. The CDR3 is 17 residues long. This CDR3 reads CASSPPSIVYNRNEQFF. The CDR3, as DNA: TGTGCCAGCTCACCTCCTAGCATAGTGTACAATAGGAATGAGCAGTTCTTC. Drawing the rest from reference TRBV18 and TRBJ2-1, the complete variable domain is NAGVMQNPRHLVRRRGQEARLRCSPMKGHSHVYWYRQLPEEGLKFMVYLQKENIIDESGMPKERFSAEFPKEGPSILRIQQVVRGDSAAYFCASSPPSIVYNRNEQFFGPGTRLTVL.

This clonotype was recorded only once. This sequence joins TRBV25-1 and TRBJ2-5; 10 bases are a match to TRBD2. There are 16 residues in the CDR3. The V gene end was trimmed by 5 bases and the J gene end by 4 bases; junction bases not matched to a gene: 10. Per germline, CDR1 MGHDK and CDR2 SYGVNS. The CDR3 region has the DNA TGTGCCAGCAGTTCCAGCGGGAGGGCCTCAATAGAGACCCAGTACTTC. It translates to CASSSSGRASIETQYF. Filled out from reference TRBV25-1 and TRBJ2-5, the complete variable domain reads EADIYQTPRYLVIGTGKKITLECSQTMGHDKMYWYQQDPGMELHLIHYSYGVNSTEKGDLSSESTVSRIRTEHFPLTLESARPSHTSQYLCASSSSGRASIETQYFGPGTRLLVL.